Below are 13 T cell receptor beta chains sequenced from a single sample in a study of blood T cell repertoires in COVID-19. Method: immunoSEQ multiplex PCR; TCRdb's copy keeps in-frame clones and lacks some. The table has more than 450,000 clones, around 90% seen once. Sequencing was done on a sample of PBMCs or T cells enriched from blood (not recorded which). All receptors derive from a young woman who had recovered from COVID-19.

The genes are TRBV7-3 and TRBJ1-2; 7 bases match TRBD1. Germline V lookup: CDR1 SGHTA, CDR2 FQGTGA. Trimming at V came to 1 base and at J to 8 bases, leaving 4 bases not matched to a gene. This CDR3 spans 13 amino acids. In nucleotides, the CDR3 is TGTGCCAGCAGCTTAAGACAGGGTCGCGGCTACACCTTC. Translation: CASSLRQGRGYTF.

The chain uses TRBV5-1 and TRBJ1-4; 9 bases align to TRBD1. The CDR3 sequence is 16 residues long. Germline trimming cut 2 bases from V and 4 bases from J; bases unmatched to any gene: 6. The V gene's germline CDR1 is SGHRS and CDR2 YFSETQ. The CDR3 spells CASSFRDRVFNEKLFF. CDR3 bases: TGCGCCAGCAGCTTCCGGGACAGGGTCTTTAATGAAAAACTGTTTTTT.

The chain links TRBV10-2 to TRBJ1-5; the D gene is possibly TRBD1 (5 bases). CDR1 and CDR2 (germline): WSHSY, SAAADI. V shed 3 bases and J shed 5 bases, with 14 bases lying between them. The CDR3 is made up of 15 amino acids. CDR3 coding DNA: TGCGCCAGCAGTGACGGTGGGGGAGGGGATCAGCCCCAGCATTTT. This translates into CASSDGGGGDQPQHF.

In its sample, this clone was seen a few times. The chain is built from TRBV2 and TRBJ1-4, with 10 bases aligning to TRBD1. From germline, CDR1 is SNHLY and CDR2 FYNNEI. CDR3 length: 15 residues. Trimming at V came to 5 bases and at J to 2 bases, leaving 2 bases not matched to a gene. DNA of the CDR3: TGTGCCAGCAGTCGGGACAGGGGCACTAATGAAAAACTGTTTTTT. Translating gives CASSRDRGTNEKLFF. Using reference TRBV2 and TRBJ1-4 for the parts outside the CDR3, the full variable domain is EPEVTQTPSHQVTQMGQEVILRCVPISNHLYFYWYRQILGQKVEFLVSFYNNEISEKSEIFDDQFSVERPDGSNFTLKIRSTKLEDSAMYFCASSRDRGTNEKLFFGSGTQLSVL.

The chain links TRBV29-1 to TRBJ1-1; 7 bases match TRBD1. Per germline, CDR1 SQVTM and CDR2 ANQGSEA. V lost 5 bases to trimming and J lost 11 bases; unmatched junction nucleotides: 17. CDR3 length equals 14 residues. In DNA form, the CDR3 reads TGCAGCGTTTCGGAGACAGGGACAGCTTTTGGGGCTTTCTTT. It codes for CSVSETGTAFGAFF.

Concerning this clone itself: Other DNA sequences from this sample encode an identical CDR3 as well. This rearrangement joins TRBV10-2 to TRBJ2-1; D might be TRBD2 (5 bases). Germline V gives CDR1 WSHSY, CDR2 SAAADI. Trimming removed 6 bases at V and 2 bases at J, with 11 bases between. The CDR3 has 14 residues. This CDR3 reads CASRPTSPYNEQFF. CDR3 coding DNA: TGCGCCAGCAGGCCCACTAGTCCCTACAATGAGCAGTTCTTC.

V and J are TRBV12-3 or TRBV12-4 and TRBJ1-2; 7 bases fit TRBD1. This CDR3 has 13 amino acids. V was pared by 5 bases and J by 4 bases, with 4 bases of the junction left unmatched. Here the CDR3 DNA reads TGTGCCAGCAGTACCGGACAGGTCTATGGCTACACCTTC. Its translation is CASSTGQVYGYTF.

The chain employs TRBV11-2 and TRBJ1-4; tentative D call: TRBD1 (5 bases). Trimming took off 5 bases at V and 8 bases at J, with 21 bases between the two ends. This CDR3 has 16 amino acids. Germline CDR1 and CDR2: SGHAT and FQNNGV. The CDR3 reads CASSLVGRGVKEKLFF. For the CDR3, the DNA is TGTGCCAGCAGCCTGGTGGGGAGGGGCGTCAAGGAAAAACTGTTTTTT.

CDR3 sequence: CAYAGYTEAFF. CDR3 DNA: TGTGCCTACGCGGGGTACACTGAAGCTTTCTTT. V and J are TRBV30 and TRBJ1-1, with no clear D. CDR1 is GTSNPN, CDR2 SVGIG, per germline (reference sequence). V lost 7 bases to trimming and J lost 3 bases, with 9 bases between them. This CDR3 has 11 amino acids.

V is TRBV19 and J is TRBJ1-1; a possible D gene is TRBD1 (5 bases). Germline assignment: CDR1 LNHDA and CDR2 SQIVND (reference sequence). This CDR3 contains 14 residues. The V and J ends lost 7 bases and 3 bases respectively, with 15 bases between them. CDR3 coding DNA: TGTGCCAGTACTCCGACAGCAGGGTACACTGAAGCTTTCTTT. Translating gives CASTPTAGYTEAFF.

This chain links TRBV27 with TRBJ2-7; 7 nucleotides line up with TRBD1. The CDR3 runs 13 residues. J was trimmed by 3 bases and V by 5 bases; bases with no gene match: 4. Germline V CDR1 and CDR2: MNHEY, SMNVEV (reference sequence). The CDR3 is CASSPGQIYEQYF. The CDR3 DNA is TGTGCCAGCAGTCCGGGACAGATCTACGAGCAGTACTTC.

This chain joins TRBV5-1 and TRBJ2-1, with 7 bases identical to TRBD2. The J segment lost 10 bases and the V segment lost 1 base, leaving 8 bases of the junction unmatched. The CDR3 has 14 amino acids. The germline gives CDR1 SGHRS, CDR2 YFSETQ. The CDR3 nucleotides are TGCGCCAGCAGCTTGACTGCGGGGGATTTAGAGCAGTTCTTC. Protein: CASSLTAGDLEQFF.

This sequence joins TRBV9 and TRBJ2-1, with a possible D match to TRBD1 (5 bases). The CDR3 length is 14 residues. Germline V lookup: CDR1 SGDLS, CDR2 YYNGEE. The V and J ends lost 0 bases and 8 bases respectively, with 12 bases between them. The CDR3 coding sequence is TGTGCCAGCAGCGTAGTCCCAGGGCAAGATGAGCAGTTCTTC. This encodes CASSVVPGQDEQFF.